A single sample gave rise to the 12 T cell receptor beta chains below, sequenced in a study of regulatory T cells in long-lasting Graves disease. The time point is: newly diagnosed GD, antithyroid drugs for less than 3 months. Scientists built the TCR library using RNA that was extracted from PBMCs. Building of the TCR beta libraries involved iRepertoire HTBI primers and Arm-PCR of CDR3 regions. TCRdb reanalysed the multiplex PCR reads using MiXCR and keeps one entry per CDR3 protein. The table lists roughly 500,000 distinct CDR3 sequences, about 11% of them singletons. These records were also assigned to another study, of T cells in Graves' hyperthyroidism and ophthalmopathy.

This material consisted of peripheral blood mononuclear cells (PBMCs), taken at new diagnosis, from a patient treated with antithyroid drugs. The origin of the receptors is a woman under 40 with Graves disease.

This clonotype was counted many times. Written as DNA, the CDR3 is TGTGCCAGTAGCTGGACTAACGTGGAGACCCAGTACTTC. This gives the protein CASSWTNVETQYF. The chain recombines TRBV19 with TRBJ2-5, with D perhaps matching TRBD2 (6 bases). Germline CDR1 is LNHDA and CDR2 is SQIVND (reference sequence). Trimming removed 6 bases from V and 5 bases from J, with 13 bases in between. The CDR3 sequence is 13 residues long.

This clonotype was counted ten times or more. V is TRBV28 and J is TRBJ2-1, with no clear D. The CDR3 is 11 residues long. Between the trimmed V and J ends, which lost 6 bases and 10 bases, there was a span of 10 bases. Germline V gene lookup returns CDR1 MDHEN and CDR2 SYDVKM. In nucleotides, the CDR3 is TGTGCCAGCAGGACACATGTGGAGCAGTTCTTC. It is translated as CASRTHVEQFF.

This clonotype showed up just a few times. As DNA, the CDR3 is TGTGCCAGTAGTATAGGTAGGGAGGGGCTCGAAGCTTTCTTT. Translated, it gives CASSIGREGLEAFF. The J gene is TRBJ1-1, the V gene TRBV19; possible D gene TRBD1, 5 bases. The length of the CDR3 is 14 residues. V lost 1 base to trimming and J lost 8 bases, with 14 bases between them. Germline CDR1 and CDR2: LNHDA and SQIVND (reference sequence).

The V gene is TRBV19, the J gene TRBJ2-1; TRBD2 agrees at 12 bases. Per germline, CDR1 LNHDA and CDR2 SQIVND (reference sequence). This CDR3 has 15 residues. V lost 3 bases to trimming and J lost 6 bases; unmatched junction nucleotides: 3. The CDR3: CASSMTSGSPNEQFF. CDR3 DNA sequence: TGTGCCAGTAGTATGACTAGCGGGAGTCCCAATGAGCAGTTCTTC.

This clonotype was counted at least ten times. This chain joins TRBV28 and TRBJ1-2, with a tentative D call TRBD1 (6 bases). The CDR3 extends over 15 amino acids. CDR1 is MDHEN and CDR2 is SYDVKM in the germline V gene. V was trimmed by 6 bases and J by 4 bases, leaving 18 bases between them. CDR3 in amino acids: CASRASGTLFYGYTF. CDR3 in DNA: TGTGCCAGCAGAGCCTCCGGGACACTTTTCTATGGCTACACCTTC.

The chain uses TRBV20-1 and TRBJ2-3; TRBD2 matches 12 bases. The CDR3 covers 15 residues. J lost 0 bases, V lost 5 bases, and 3 bases had no gene match. The germline CDR1 and CDR2 sequences are DFQATT and SNEGSKA (reference sequence). CDR3 protein: CSAQGLAGSTDTQYF. The CDR3 nucleotides read TGCAGTGCTCAAGGACTAGCGGGAAGCACAGATACGCAGTATTTT.

The CDR3 here is CASSYGNSWSPNTGELFF. DNA for the CDR3: TGTGCCAGCAGTTACGGAAATTCGTGGTCACCCAACACCGGGGAGCTGTTTTTT. This chain links TRBV6-5 with TRBJ2-2; unclear D gene. The CDR3 runs to 18 residues. V was cut by 2 bases and J by 2 bases, with 18 bases left in between. CDR1 MNHEY and CDR2 SVGAGI come from the germline V gene.

The chain employs TRBV30 and TRBJ2-1, with D tentatively TRBD1 (6 bases). Trimming took off 1 base at V and 3 bases at J, with 13 bases between the two ends. Per germline, CDR1 GTSNPN and CDR2 SVGIG (reference sequence). CDR3 length: 15 residues. The CDR3 loop reads CAWSGWDMGYNEQFF. The CDR3 nucleotides are TGTGCCTGGAGTGGGTGGGACATGGGCTACAATGAGCAGTTCTTC.

This clonotype was detected many times. The V gene is TRBV12-3 or TRBV12-4, the J gene TRBJ2-7, with D possibly matching TRBD1 (5 bases). The V gene lost 1 base and the J gene lost 9 bases, with 13 bases spanning the gap. CDR3 length equals 13 residues. Written as DNA, the CDR3 is TGTGCCAGCAGTTTAGTAGGGGATAACCGGCAGTACTTC. This gives the protein CASSLVGDNRQYF.

At least ten counts were recorded for this clonotype. The rearrangement joins TRBV7-9 to TRBJ1-1, with 7 positions matching TRBD1. This CDR3 comprises 13 residues. The V segment lost 11 bases and the J segment 5 bases; nucleotides outside the gene matches: 11. Germline assignment: CDR1 SEHNR and CDR2 FQNEAQ (reference sequence). The DNA for the CDR3 is TGTGCCGGGTACAGGGGAGGCGAGACTGAAGCTTTCTTT. Protein product: CAGYRGGETEAFF. The full variable domain, in which reference TRBV7-9 and TRBJ1-1 provide the parts outside the CDR3, is DTGVSQNPRHKITKRGQNVTFRCDPISEHNRLYWYRQTLGQGPEFLTYFQNEAQLEKSRLLSDRFSAERPKGSFSTLEIQRTEQGDSAMYLCAGYRGGETEAFFGQGTRLTVV.

This clonotype was observed many times. This chain joins TRBV3-1 and TRBJ1-5, with a weak D call TRBD1 (6 bases). CDR1 and CDR2 (germline): LGHDT, YNNKEL (reference sequence). V lost 4 bases and J 4 bases, leaving 14 bases between the germline ends. The CDR3 extends over 15 amino acids. The CDR3 loop reads CASSRNPGQNQPQHF. Here the CDR3 DNA reads TGTGCCAGCAGCCGTAATCCGGGACAAAATCAGCCCCAGCATTTT.

This clonotype came up many times. DNA for the CDR3: TGTGCCAGCAGCTTTCTCACTCAGCAGTACTTC. Amino acids: CASSFLTQQYF. The chain links TRBV11-3 to TRBJ2-7; D uncertain. The V end lost 3 bases, the J end lost 8 bases, and 8 bases lay between the germline ends. The CDR3 runs 11 residues. From germline, CDR1 is SGHNT and CDR2 YENEEA.